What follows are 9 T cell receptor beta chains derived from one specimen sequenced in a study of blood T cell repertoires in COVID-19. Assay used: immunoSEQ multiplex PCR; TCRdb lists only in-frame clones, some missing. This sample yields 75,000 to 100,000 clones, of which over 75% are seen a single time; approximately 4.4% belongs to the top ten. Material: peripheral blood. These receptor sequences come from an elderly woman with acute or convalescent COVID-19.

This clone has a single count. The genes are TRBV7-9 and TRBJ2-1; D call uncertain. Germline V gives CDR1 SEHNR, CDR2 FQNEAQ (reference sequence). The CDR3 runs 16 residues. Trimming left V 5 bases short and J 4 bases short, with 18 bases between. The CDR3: CASSPVSLTLYNEQFF. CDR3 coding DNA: TGTGCCAGCAGCCCCGTTTCCCTAACGTTGTACAATGAGCAGTTCTTC.

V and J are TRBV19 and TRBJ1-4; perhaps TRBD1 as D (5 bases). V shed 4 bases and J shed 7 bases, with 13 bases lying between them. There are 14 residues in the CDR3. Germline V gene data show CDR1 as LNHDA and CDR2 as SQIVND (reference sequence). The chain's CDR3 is CASSTTEEIEKLFF. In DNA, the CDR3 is TGTGCCAGTAGTACGACAGAGGAGATTGAAAAACTGTTTTTT.

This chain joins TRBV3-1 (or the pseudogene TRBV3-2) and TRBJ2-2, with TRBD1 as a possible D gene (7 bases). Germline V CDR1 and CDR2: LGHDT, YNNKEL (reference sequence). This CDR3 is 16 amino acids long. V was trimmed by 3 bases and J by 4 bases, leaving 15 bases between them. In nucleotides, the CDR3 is TGTGCCAGCAGCCATCCCCCGCAGGGGGGCACCGGGGAGCTGTTTTTT. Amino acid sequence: CASSHPPQGGTGELFF.

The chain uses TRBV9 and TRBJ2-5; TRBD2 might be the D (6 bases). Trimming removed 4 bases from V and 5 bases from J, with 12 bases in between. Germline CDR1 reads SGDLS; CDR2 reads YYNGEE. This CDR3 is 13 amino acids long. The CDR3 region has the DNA TGTGCCAGCAGCATAACTAGCATGGAGACCCAGTACTTC. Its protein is CASSITSMETQYF. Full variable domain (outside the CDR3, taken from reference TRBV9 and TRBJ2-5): DSGVTQTPKHLITATGQRVTLRCSPRSGDLSVYWYQQSLDQGLQFLIQYYNGEERAKGNILERFSAQQFPDLHSELNLSSLELGDSALYFCASSITSMETQYFGPGTRLLVL.

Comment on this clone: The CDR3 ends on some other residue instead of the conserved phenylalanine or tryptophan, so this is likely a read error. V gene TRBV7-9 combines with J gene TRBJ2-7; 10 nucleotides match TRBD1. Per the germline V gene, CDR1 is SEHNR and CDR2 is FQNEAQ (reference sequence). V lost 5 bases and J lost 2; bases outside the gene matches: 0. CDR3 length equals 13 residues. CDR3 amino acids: CASSGTGAYEQYL. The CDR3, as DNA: TGTGCCAGCAGCGGGACAGGGGCCTACGAGCAGTACCTC.

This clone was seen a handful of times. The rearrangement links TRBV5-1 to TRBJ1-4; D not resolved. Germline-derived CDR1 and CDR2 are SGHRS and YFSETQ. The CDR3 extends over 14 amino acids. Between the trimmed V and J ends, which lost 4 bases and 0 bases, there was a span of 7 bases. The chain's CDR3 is CASSPITTNEKLFF. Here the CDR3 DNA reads TGCGCCAGCAGCCCCATCACAACTAATGAAAAACTGTTTTTT.

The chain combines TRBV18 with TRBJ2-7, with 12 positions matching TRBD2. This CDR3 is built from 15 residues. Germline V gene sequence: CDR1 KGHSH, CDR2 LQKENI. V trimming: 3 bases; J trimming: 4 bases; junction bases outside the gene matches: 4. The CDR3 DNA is TGTGCCAGCTCACCTCCTAGCGGGAGGGCTTACGAGCAGTACTTC. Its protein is CASSPPSGRAYEQYF.

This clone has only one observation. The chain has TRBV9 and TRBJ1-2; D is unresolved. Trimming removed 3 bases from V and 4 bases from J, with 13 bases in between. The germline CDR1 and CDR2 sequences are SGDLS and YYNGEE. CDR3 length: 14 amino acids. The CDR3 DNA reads TGTGCCAGCAGCGCAGAGGAGGGTCCCTATGGCTACACCTTC. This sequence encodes CASSAEEGPYGYTF.

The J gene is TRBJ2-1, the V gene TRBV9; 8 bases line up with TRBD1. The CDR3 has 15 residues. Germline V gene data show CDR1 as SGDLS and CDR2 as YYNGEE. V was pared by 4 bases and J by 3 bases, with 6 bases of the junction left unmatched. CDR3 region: CASSIYGTGYNEQFF. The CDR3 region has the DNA TGTGCCAGCAGCATCTACGGGACAGGCTACAATGAGCAGTTCTTC.